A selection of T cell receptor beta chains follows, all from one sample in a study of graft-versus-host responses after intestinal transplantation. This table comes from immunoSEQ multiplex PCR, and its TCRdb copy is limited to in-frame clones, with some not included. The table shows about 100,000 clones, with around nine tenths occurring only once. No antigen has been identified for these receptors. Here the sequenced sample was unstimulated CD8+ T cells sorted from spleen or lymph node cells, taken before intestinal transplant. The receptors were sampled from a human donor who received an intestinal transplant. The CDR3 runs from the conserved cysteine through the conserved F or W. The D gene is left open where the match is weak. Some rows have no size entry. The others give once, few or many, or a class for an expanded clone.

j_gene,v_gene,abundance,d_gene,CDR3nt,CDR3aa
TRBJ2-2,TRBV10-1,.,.,TGCGCCAGCAGTGAGTCGAGAGGCAGGGCCGACACCGGGGAGCTGTTTTTT,CASSESRGRADTGELFF
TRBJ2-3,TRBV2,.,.,TGTGCCAGCAGTGAGGACAGCCTCGAGCCTAGCACAGATACGCAGTATTTT,CASSEDSLEPSTDTQYF
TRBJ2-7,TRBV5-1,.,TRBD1,TGCGCCAGCAGCTCCTACGGGACAGGGAACGAGCAGTACTTC,CASSSYGTGNEQYF
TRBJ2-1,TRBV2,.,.,TGTGCCAGCAGTGAAATCCTGATTTCTCCCTCCTACAATGAGCAGTTCTTC,CASSEILISPSYNEQFF
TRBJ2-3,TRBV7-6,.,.,TGTGCCAGCAGCTTAGATAGGTGGGCCACAGATACGCAGTATTTT,CASSLDRWATDTQYF
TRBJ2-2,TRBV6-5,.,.,TGTGCCAGCATCCCCCCCCAAAACACCGGGGAGCTGTTTTTT,CASIPPQNTGELFF
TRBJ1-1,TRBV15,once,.,TGTGCCACCAGCAGAGATCCGGACCCGAACACTGAAGCTTTCTTT,CATSRDPDPNTEAFF
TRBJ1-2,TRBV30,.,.,TGTGCCTGGAGTGGAGGGGTTCACTATGGCTACACCTTC,CAWSGGVHYGYTF
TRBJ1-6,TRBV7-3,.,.,TGTGCCAGCAGCTTAAGCGGGAGTTCACCCCTCCACTTT,CASSLSGSSPLHF
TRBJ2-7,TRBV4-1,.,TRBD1,TGCGCCAGCAGCCAGGCGACAGGGAGCTACGAGCAGTACTTC,CASSQATGSYEQYF
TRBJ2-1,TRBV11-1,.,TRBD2,TGTGCCAGCAGCGCCAGCGGGGGGTCCTCCTACAATGAGCAGTTCTTC,CASSASGGSSYNEQFF
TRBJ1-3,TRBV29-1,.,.,TGCAGCGTTGAGTGGGACGGCCAGGGAAACACCATATATTTT,CSVEWDGQGNTIYF
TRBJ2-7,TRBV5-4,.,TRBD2,TGTGCCAGCAGCTCCGGGACTACCGAGCAGTACTTC,CASSSGTTEQYF
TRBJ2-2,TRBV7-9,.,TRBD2,TGTGCCAGCCGGGAGGACACCGGGGAGCTGTTTTTT,CASREDTGELFF
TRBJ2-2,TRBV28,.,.,TGTGCCAGCAGCACCGCTTGGGAGCAGCGGGTAGAAACCGGGGAGCTGTTTTTT,CASSTAWEQRVETGELFF
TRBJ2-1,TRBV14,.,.,TGTGCCAGTACTAACCCGAGCTCCTACAATGAGCAGTTCTTC,CASTNPSSYNEQFF
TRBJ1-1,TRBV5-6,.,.,TGTGCCAGCAGCCCTGGAGGAGTGGACACTGAAGCTTTCTTT,CASSPGGVDTEAFF
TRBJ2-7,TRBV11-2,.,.,TGTGCCAGCAGCTTAGACCGGCAGTACTTC,CASSLDRQYF
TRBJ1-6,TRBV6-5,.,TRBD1,TGTGCCAGCAGGATAGGGTCAGGGGGTAATTCACCCCTCCACTTT,CASRIGSGGNSPLHF
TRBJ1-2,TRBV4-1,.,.,TGCGCCAGCAGCCGATCCGTAGCCAACTATGGCTACACCTTC,CASSRSVANYGYTF
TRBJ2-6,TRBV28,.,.,TGTGCCAGCAGTTTATTCTTCTCTGGGGCCAACGTCCTGACTTTC,CASSLFFSGANVLTF
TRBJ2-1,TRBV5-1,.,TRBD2,TGCGCCAGCAGCTTTACCCTAGCGGGTTACAATGAGCAGTTCTTC,CASSFTLAGYNEQFF
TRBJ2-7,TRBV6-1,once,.,TGTGCCAGTAGCTTGAGACAAACTTTCTCCTACGAGCAGTACTTC,CASSLRQTFSYEQYF
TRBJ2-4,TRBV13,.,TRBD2,TGTGCCAGCAGCACGGGACTAGCGGAGGGGAACATTCAGTACTTC,CASSTGLAEGNIQYF
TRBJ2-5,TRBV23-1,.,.,TGCGCCAGCAGTCAAATTCAAGACGAAGAGACCCAGTACTTC,CASSQIQDEETQYF
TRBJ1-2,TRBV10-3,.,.,TGTGCCATCAGTGAAGGACACTCGGACTATGGCTACACCTTC,CAISEGHSDYGYTF
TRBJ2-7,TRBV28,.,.,TGTGCCAGCAGGGCTACAGGGAGCTACGAGCAGTACTTC,CASRATGSYEQYF
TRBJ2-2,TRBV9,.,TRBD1,TGTGCCAGCAGCGTGTGGGGAAGACAGGGGGACACCGGGGAGCTGTTTTTT,CASSVWGRQGDTGELFF
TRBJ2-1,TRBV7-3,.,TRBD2,TGTGCCAGCAGCTCACCCCGGGGGGGGCCCCGACTGGGGTCTTCTTACAATGAGCAGTTCTTC,CASSSPRGGPRLGSSYNEQFF
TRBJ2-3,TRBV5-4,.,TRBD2,TGTGCCAGCAGCTTCACCCTAGCGGGTGACACAGATACGCAGTATTTT,CASSFTLAGDTDTQYF
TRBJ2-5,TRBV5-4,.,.,TGTGCCAGCAGCTCCGGGACCGGAGGTACGCAAGAGACCCAGTACTTC,CASSSGTGGTQETQYF
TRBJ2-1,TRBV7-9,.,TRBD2,TGTGCCAGCAGCTTGACTAGCGGGAACTACAATGAGCAGTTCTTC,CASSLTSGNYNEQFF
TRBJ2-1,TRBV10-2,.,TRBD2,TGCGCCAGCAGTATTCCGGGACTAGCGGGGGGCGAGCAGTTCTTC,CASSIPGLAGGEQFF
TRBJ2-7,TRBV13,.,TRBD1,TGTGCCAGCAGCCCCACCCCGCCGGGACAGGCCTACGAGCAGTACTTC,CASSPTPPGQAYEQYF
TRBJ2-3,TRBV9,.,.,TGTGCCAGCAGCGTAGAGATGGTGACAGATACGCAGTATTTT,CASSVEMVTDTQYF
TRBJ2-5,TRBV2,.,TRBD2,TGTGCCAGCGAGAGCGGGGGTCTCGGGGAGACCCAGTACTTC,CASESGGLGETQYF
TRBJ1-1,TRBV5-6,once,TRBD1,TGTGCCAGCAGCTGGGGGACAGGTATGAACACTGAAGCTTTCTTT,CASSWGTGMNTEAFF
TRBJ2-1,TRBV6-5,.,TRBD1,TGTGCCACCGCGGGACAGGGAGTCAATGAGCAGTTCTTC,CATAGQGVNEQFF
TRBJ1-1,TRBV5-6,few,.,TGTGCCAGCAGCTTGGGGGGACATATTAACACTGAAGCTTTCTTT,CASSLGGHINTEAFF
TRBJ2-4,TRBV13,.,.,TGTGCCAGCAGCTTAGTTTCCGGCGCGAAAAACATTCAGTACTTC,CASSLVSGAKNIQYF
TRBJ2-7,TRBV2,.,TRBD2,TGTGCCAGCAGCCGACTAGCTTCCTACGAGCAGTACTTC,CASSRLASYEQYF
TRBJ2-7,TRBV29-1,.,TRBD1,TGCAGCGTTGTGCACAGGCTGCGACAGGGTTTTCGCGAGCAGTACTTC,CSVVHRLRQGFREQYF
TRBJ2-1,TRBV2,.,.,TGTGCCAGCTGTGAGGGGGGCTCCTACAATGAGCAGTTCTTC,CASCEGGSYNEQFF
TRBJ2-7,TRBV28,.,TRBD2,TGTGCCGCGGGACTAGCGGCGAACTACGAGCAGTACTTC,CAAGLAANYEQYF
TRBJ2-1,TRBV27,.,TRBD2,TGTGCCAGCAGTCCAGGGACTAGATTGTATGAGCAGTTCTTC,CASSPGTRLYEQFF
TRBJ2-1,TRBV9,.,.,TGTGCCAGCAGCGTAGAACTAGCAGCCAATGAGCAGTTCTTC,CASSVELAANEQFF
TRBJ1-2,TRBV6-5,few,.,TGTGCCAGCAGTTACGGGGCCGGCTACACCTTC,CASSYGAGYTF
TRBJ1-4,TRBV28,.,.,TGTGCCAGCAGTTCGTCGGACGGCTATGAAAAACTGTTTTTT,CASSSSDGYEKLFF
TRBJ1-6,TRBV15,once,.,TGTGCCACCAGCAGAGCCCGGGCCAATTCACCCCTCCACTTT,CATSRARANSPLHF
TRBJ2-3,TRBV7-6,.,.,TGTGCCAGCAGCGCCGGAGGATTGGATACGCAGTATTTT,CASSAGGLDTQYF